This TCR beta chain was retrieved from a study of blood T cell repertoires in COVID-19. About the study: The analysed material was cDNA or gDNA that came from T cells, B-cell-depleted T cells, or PBMCs.

As processed by the authors: By means of reference gene primer amplification, nucleated cell counts were estimated. Using immunoSEQ multiplex PCR, the repertoire was profiled, and TCRdb retains in-frame clones only, with some absent. The V and J calls and clone size were taken over from that table, and D and trimming were inferred from the DNA. The data show some 300,000 clones, roughly 90% seen once. What the recovered Cohort 3 donors had was two negative PCRs, clearance, or symptom resolution. The sample comprised PBMCs or T cells enriched from blood (not recorded which). The sequence was collected from a woman in her 30s who had recovered from COVID-19.

The CDR3 protein is CASSLDSNYGYTF. CDR3 coding DNA: TGCGCCAGCAGCTTGGACAGCAACTATGGCTACACCTTC. This chain connects TRBV5-1 to TRBJ1-2, with no clear D. The CDR3 is made up of 13 amino acids. Germline V lookup: CDR1 SGHRS, CDR2 YFSETQ. V was shortened by 0 bases and J by 2 bases, with 5 bases between the two germline ends. Together with reference TRBV5-1 and TRBJ1-2, the CDR3 gives the full variable domain: KAGVTQTPRYLIKTRGQQVTLSCSPISGHRSVSWYQQTPGQGLQFLFEYFSETQRNKGNFPGRFSGRQFSNSRSEMNVSTLELGDSALYLCASSLDSNYGYTFGSGTRLTVV.